Listed below are T cell receptor beta chains from one sample, sequenced in a study of blood T cell repertoires in COVID-19. Using immunoSEQ multiplex PCR, the repertoire was profiled, and TCRdb retains in-frame clones only, with some absent. The data hold 23,000 or so clones, with around 85% observed a single time. The sample comprised peripheral blood. All receptors derive from an elderly woman with acute or convalescent COVID-19. Each CDR3 is given with its conserved first and last residue. Fields, in order: J gene, V gene, CDR3 protein.

j_call: TRBJ2-7
v_call: TRBV9
cdr3_aa: CASSAGTSGRGDEQYF

j_call: TRBJ2-3
v_call: TRBV5-1
cdr3_aa: CASSLVGPPTDTQYF

j_call: TRBJ2-3
v_call: TRBV11-2
cdr3_aa: CASSLRQFFTDTQYF

j_call: TRBJ2-7
v_call: TRBV20-1
cdr3_aa: CSASIETVRTEQYF

j_call: TRBJ1-3
v_call: TRBV6-5
cdr3_aa: CASSYQGLSGNTIYF

j_call: TRBJ2-1
v_call: TRBV9
cdr3_aa: CASSPRYGGDRSYNEQFF

j_call: TRBJ1-1
v_call: TRBV28
cdr3_aa: CASSLSRGGNTEAFF

j_call: TRBJ1-1
v_call: TRBV10-2
cdr3_aa: CASSQGQNTEAFF

j_call: TRBJ2-3
v_call: TRBV27
cdr3_aa: CASSTPRTDTQYF

j_call: TRBJ2-5
v_call: TRBV3-1/TRBV3-2
cdr3_aa: CASSQERTRFPETQYF

j_call: TRBJ1-1
v_call: TRBV18
cdr3_aa: CASSPRPWDRGSNTEAFF

j_call: TRBJ1-4
v_call: TRBV24-1
cdr3_aa: CATRGTLDEKLFF

j_call: TRBJ2-1
v_call: TRBV7-3
cdr3_aa: CASSSRTTSDEQFF

j_call: TRBJ1-5
v_call: TRBV6-2/TRBV6-3
cdr3_aa: CASSSSPRTGAQHF

j_call: TRBJ1-1
v_call: TRBV6-5
cdr3_aa: CASREDRVNTEAFF

j_call: TRBJ1-2
v_call: TRBV6-5
cdr3_aa: CASSSQGAGGYTF

j_call: TRBJ1-5
v_call: TRBV19
cdr3_aa: CASSRRYRDRVGNQPQHF

j_call: TRBJ1-1
v_call: TRBV3-1/TRBV3-2
cdr3_aa: CASSQQQGVTEAFF

j_call: TRBJ1-1
v_call: TRBV9
cdr3_aa: CASSADYQRNTEAFF

j_call: TRBJ2-3
v_call: TRBV5-1
cdr3_aa: CASSVGQGSTDTQYF

j_call: TRBJ1-1
v_call: TRBV11-2
cdr3_aa: CASSLGQGPNTEAFF

j_call: TRBJ1-1
v_call: TRBV30
cdr3_aa: CAWTKGGAGDTEAFF

j_call: TRBJ1-1
v_call: TRBV7-8
cdr3_aa: CASSPWSSEAFF

j_call: TRBJ2-1
v_call: TRBV2
cdr3_aa: CASSEAETGFGNEQFF